Listed below are T cell receptor beta chains from one sample, sequenced in a study of T cell responses to AZD1222 COVID-19 vaccine. Method: immunoSEQ multiplex PCR; TCRdb's copy keeps in-frame clones and lacks some. The data hold around 140,000 clones, with over 80% observed a single time. The material sequenced was peripheral blood, taken 28 days after the second AZD1222 dose. These receptors all stem from an adult who received the AZD1222 COVID-19 vaccine. CDR3s include the opening cysteine and the closing phenylalanine or tryptophan. The D gene is left open where the match is weak. Size tells how often a clone was seen (once, few, many) or the class of an expanded clone, and some rows leave it out.

TRBJ2-1	NA	TRBV15	NA	CATSREARADEQFF	TGTGCCACCAGCAGAGAAGCCCGAGCCGATGAGCAGTTCTTC
TRBJ2-2	many	TRBV4-3	TRBD2	CASSQGREGLHTGELFF	TGCGCCAGCAGCCAAGGGAGGGAGGGCCTTCACACCGGGGAGCTGTTTTTT
TRBJ2-7	NA	TRBV7-8	NA	CASSSRAGIGEQYF	TGTGCCAGCAGCTCTAGGGCTGGGATCGGGGAGCAGTACTTC
TRBJ2-7	NA	TRBV6-1	TRBD1	CASSDQGASYEQYF	TGTGCCAGCAGTGATCAGGGGGCCTCCTACGAGCAGTACTTC
TRBJ1-2	NA	TRBV27	NA	CASSGTGTQTKGFFYGYTF	TGTGCCAGCAGCGGCACCGGGACACAAACTAAGGGTTTCTTCTATGGCTACACCTTC
TRBJ2-1	NA	TRBV3-1/TRBV3-2	TRBD2	CASSQAPGREYHEQFF	TGTGCCAGCAGCCAAGCGCCGGGGCGGGAGTACCATGAGCAGTTCTTC
TRBJ1-2	NA	TRBV12-3/TRBV12-4	NA	CASSSSLWGYTF	TGTGCCAGCAGTTCCTCCCTATGGGGCTACACCTTC
TRBJ1-1	NA	TRBV7-8	NA	CASSFPFTANTEAFF	TGTGCCAGCAGCTTTCCCTTCACTGCGAACACTGAAGCTTTCTTT
TRBJ1-1	NA	TRBV19	NA	CASSIFGRLNTEAFF	TGTGCCAGTAGTATATTTGGACGGCTGAACACTGAAGCTTTCTTT
TRBJ2-7	NA	TRBV5-1	TRBD2	CASSLEGREGLDEQYF	TGCGCCAGCAGCTTGGAGGGGCGGGAGGGCCTGGATGAGCAGTACTTC
TRBJ1-6	medium-sized	TRBV6-5	NA	CASRNRLGMPLHF	TGTGCCAGCAGAAACCGATTAGGGATGCCCCTCCACTTT
TRBJ2-1	NA	TRBV7-2	NA	CASRQTNGNNEQFF	TGTGCCAGCAGACAAACTAACGGGAACAATGAGCAGTTCTTC
TRBJ1-5	NA	TRBV12-3/TRBV12-4	NA	CASSLNEGPQHF	TGTGCCAGCAGTTTAAACGAGGGGCCCCAGCATTTT
TRBJ1-2	NA	TRBV19	NA	CASSIGTGRQAGYTF	TGTGCCAGTAGTATTGGGACTGGCCGGCAGGCAGGCTACACCTTC
TRBJ1-2	once	TRBV5-1	NA	CASSLSGTRPYGYTF	TGCGCCAGCAGCTTATCGGGAACAAGACCCTATGGCTACACCTTC
TRBJ2-3	NA	TRBV13	TRBD2	CASSPEAGGRTDTQYF	TGTGCCAGCAGCCCTGAAGCGGGGGGGCGCACAGATACGCAGTATTTT
TRBJ1-5	NA	TRBV5-1	NA	CASSLSGVTNQPQHF	TGCGCCAGCAGCTTGTCTGGGGTTACCAATCAGCCCCAGCATTTT
TRBJ1-3	NA	TRBV5-5	NA	CASSLRDGASGNTIYF	TGTGCCAGCAGCTTGAGGGATGGAGCCTCTGGAAACACCATATATTTT
TRBJ2-2	NA	TRBV5-1	TRBD2	CASSSSTSGRALELFF	TGCGCCAGCAGCTCGTCGACTAGCGGGAGGGCCTTGGAGCTGTTTTTT
TRBJ2-5	NA	TRBV18	TRBD1	CASSVGTDTSQETQYF	TGTGCCAGCTCAGTCGGGACAGACACTTCTCAAGAGACCCAGTACTTC
TRBJ2-3	NA	TRBV6-1	NA	CASSEAGATDTQYF	TGTGCCAGCAGTGAAGCCGGGGCCACAGATACGCAGTATTTT
TRBJ2-7	NA	TRBV9	TRBD2	CASSVNSGGYEQYF	TGTGCCAGCAGCGTAAATTCGGGGGGTTACGAGCAGTACTTC
TRBJ1-6	NA	TRBV30	NA	CAWSASGSYNSPLHF	TGTGCCTGGAGCGCCTCGGGATCATATAATTCACCCCTCCACTTT
TRBJ1-5	few	TRBV28	NA	CASISWGQTSNQPQHF	TGTGCCAGCATCTCTTGGGGGCAGACTAGCAATCAGCCCCAGCATTTT
TRBJ2-3	once	TRBV5-1	NA	CASGLSGGTDTQYF	TGCGCCAGCGGGTTATCGGGAGGCACAGATACGCAGTATTTT
TRBJ2-2	NA	TRBV18	NA	CASSPTSLTGMNTGELFF	TGTGCCAGCTCACCAACAAGCCTCACCGGGATGAACACCGGGGAGCTGTTTTTT
TRBJ1-5	NA	TRBV7-2	NA	CASSFSSVSNQPQHF	TGTGCCAGCAGCTTTTCCTCCGTCAGCAATCAGCCCCAGCATTTT
TRBJ1-5	NA	TRBV6-1	NA	CASSSTDNQPQHF	TGTGCCAGCAGCTCTACCGACAATCAGCCCCAGCATTTT
TRBJ1-1	NA	TRBV6-5	NA	CASNNVLNTEAFF	TGTGCCAGCAACAACGTCCTGAACACTGAAGCTTTCTTT
TRBJ1-2	NA	TRBV19	TRBD1	CASKEHRDRGGDGYTF	TGTGCCAGTAAAGAACACCGGGACAGGGGAGGCGATGGCTACACCTTC
TRBJ1-6	NA	TRBV15	NA	CATSRGQGESPLHF	TGTGCCACCAGCAGAGGGCAGGGTGAATCACCCCTCCACTTT
TRBJ2-7	NA	TRBV12-5	NA	CASSDLANEQYF	TGTGCTAGTTCGGATCTAGCGAACGAGCAGTACTTC
TRBJ1-1	NA	TRBV7-9	NA	CASSLGEPGRTEAFF	TGTGCCAGCAGCTTAGGAGAACCAGGGCGGACTGAAGCTTTCTTT
TRBJ2-7	few	TRBV4-1	TRBD2	CASSQSLQRGSSYEQYF	TGCGCCAGCAGCCAATCGCTTCAGCGGGGCTCGTCCTACGAGCAGTACTTC
TRBJ1-2	once	TRBV6-2/TRBV6-3	TRBD1	CASSYSDREFGYTF	TGTGCCAGCAGTTACTCAGACAGGGAGTTTGGCTACACCTTC
TRBJ2-3	NA	TRBV20-1	TRBD2	CSASRGTSDYTDTQYF	TGCAGTGCTAGTCGGGGGACTAGCGACTACACAGATACGCAGTATTTT
TRBJ2-7	NA	TRBV12-3/TRBV12-4	NA	CASSFVQYEQYF	TGTGCCAGCAGTTTTGTCCAGTACGAGCAGTACTTC
TRBJ2-2	NA	TRBV7-3	TRBD2	CASSLRPPASGRVTGELFF	TGTGCCAGCAGCTTACGCCCGCCGGCTAGCGGGAGGGTTACCGGGGAGCTGTTTTTT
TRBJ1-2	NA	TRBV6-5	NA	CASSTQGFNYGYTF	TGTGCCAGCAGTACACAGGGTTTTAACTATGGCTACACCTTC
TRBJ2-7	NA	TRBV19	TRBD1	CASSILPAGQGRNEQYF	TGTGCCAGTAGTATTCTCCCCGCCGGACAGGGTAGAAACGAGCAGTACTTC
TRBJ2-2	NA	TRBV5-6	NA	CASSRWNTGELFF	TGTGCCAGCAGCCGCTGGAACACCGGGGAGCTGTTTTTT
TRBJ2-7	NA	TRBV24-1	TRBD1	CATSDPRQGSSYEQYF	TGTGCCACCAGTGACCCGAGACAGGGGAGCTCCTACGAGCAGTACTTC
TRBJ1-1	NA	TRBV5-1	NA	CASSPRTASLNTEAFF	TGCGCCAGCAGCCCCAGGACAGCTTCTCTGAACACTGAAGCTTTCTTT
TRBJ2-1	NA	TRBV28	TRBD2	CAGGSAGGSYNEQFF	TGTGCCGGTGGTAGCGCGGGAGGGTCCTACAATGAGCAGTTCTTC
TRBJ2-7	NA	TRBV12-3/TRBV12-4	NA	CASSLGGEQYF	TGTGCCAGCAGTCTGGGGGGCGAGCAGTACTTC
TRBJ1-1	once	TRBV5-1	TRBD1	CASSTGDLNTEAFF	TGCGCCAGCAGTACAGGGGATTTGAACACTGAAGCTTTCTTT
TRBJ1-5	NA	TRBV6-6	NA	CASRQRPRHQPQHF	TGTGCCAGCAGACAGCGACCTCGCCATCAGCCCCAGCATTTT
TRBJ2-1	NA	TRBV3-1/TRBV3-2	TRBD2	CASSQVRTSGYNEQFF	TGTGCCAGCAGCCAAGTCCGGACTAGCGGATACAATGAGCAGTTCTTC
TRBJ2-7	NA	TRBV7-9	TRBD1	CASSLPGTASYEQYF	TGTGCCAGCAGCTTACCCGGGACAGCCTCCTACGAGCAGTACTTC
TRBJ2-1	NA	TRBV21-1	NA	CASSKLLLHNEQFF	TGTGCCAGCAGCAAGCTCCTCCTACACAATGAGCAGTTCTTC
TRBJ1-6	NA	TRBV7-8	NA	CASRPRDSGNNSPLHF	TGTGCCAGCAGACCTCGAGACAGCGGCAATAATTCACCCCTCCACTTT
TRBJ1-4	NA	TRBV4-2	NA	CASSQVIRDGREKLFF	TGTGCCAGCAGCCAAGTTATAAGGGACGGAAGGGAAAAACTGTTTTTT
TRBJ2-1	NA	TRBV11-3	NA	CASSTGTPNYNEQFF	TGTGCCAGCAGCACCGGGACGCCAAATTACAATGAGCAGTTCTTC
TRBJ2-3	NA	TRBV6-6	TRBD1	CASSRDRGPTTTDTQYF	TGTGCCAGCAGTCGGGACAGGGGACCAACCACCACAGATACGCAGTATTTT
TRBJ1-6	many	TRBV30	NA	CAWSVGVGAPNNPPLHF	TGTGCCTGGAGTGTAGGAGTAGGGGCTCCCAATAATCCACCCCTCCACTTT
TRBJ1-5	NA	TRBV7-2	NA	CASSLAAWEHQPQHF	TGTGCCAGCAGCTTAGCGGCCTGGGAGCACCAGCCCCAGCATTTT
TRBJ1-2	once	TRBV19	NA	CASSTQGGALGYTF	TGTGCCAGTAGTACCCAGGGAGGGGCTCTTGGCTACACCTTC
TRBJ1-4	NA	TRBV5-1	TRBD1	CASSPTGLVEKLFF	TGCGCCAGCAGCCCGACAGGGCTAGTAGAAAAACTGTTTTTT
TRBJ1-5	few	TRBV6-6	NA	CASSYDNLNQPQHF	TGTGCCAGCAGTTACGACAACCTCAATCAGCCCCAGCATTTT